Listed here are 11 T cell receptor beta chains from one sample, sequenced in a study of blood T cell repertoires in COVID-19. The repertoire was sequenced with immunoSEQ multiplex PCR; TCRdb's copy has only in-frame clones and lacks some. Of some 200,000 clones in the sample, approximately 80% are singletons; the top ten hold 15% to 20%. Material for sequencing was peripheral blood. The receptors come from a woman of 80 years or more with active or convalescent COVID-19.

This sequence joins TRBV6-6 and TRBJ2-1; 11 nucleotides match TRBD2. CDR1 is MNHNY, CDR2 SVGAGI, per germline (reference sequence). This CDR3 is built from 15 residues. V was pared by 6 bases and J by 9 bases, with 10 bases of the junction left unmatched. The CDR3 DNA reads TGTGCCAGCAGCTATTCTAGCGGGGGGATGGGTGAGCAGTTCTTC. It specifies CASSYSSGGMGEQFF.

The rearrangement uses TRBV18 and TRBJ2-7; 9 bases line up with TRBD2. This CDR3 region has 17 residues. V lost 3 bases to trimming and J lost 3 bases; unmatched junction nucleotides: 12. Germline V gene lookup returns CDR1 KGHSH and CDR2 LQKENI. CDR3 nucleotides: TGTGCCAGCTCACCGCGGAGTCTAGCGGGGAGAAACTACGAGCAGTACTTC. Protein: CASSPRSLAGRNYEQYF.

The chain carries TRBV21-1 and TRBJ2-7; the table's TRBD2 call for D was not verified on the DNA. TRBV21-1 is a listed pseudogene. This CDR3 is built from 15 residues. In nucleotides, the CDR3 is TGTGCCAGCAGCAAAGGGGGAGAGGGTAGCTACGAGCAGTACTTC. This encodes CASSKGGEGSYEQYF.

CDR3 nucleotide sequence: TGTGCCAGCAGTCTGGACAGCTCCTACGAGCAGTACTTC. Its protein is CASSLDSSYEQYF. The V call is TRBV28, the J call TRBJ2-7; maybe TRBD1 (6 bases). The CDR3 is 13 residues long. Looked up from germline, CDR1 is MDHEN and CDR2 is SYDVKM. The V end was cut by 5 bases, the J end by 0 bases, with 8 bases between. The whole variable domain, remainder taken from reference TRBV28 and TRBJ2-7, is DVKVTQSSRYLVKRTGEKVFLECVQDMDHENMFWYRQDPGLGLRLIYFSYDVKMKEKGDIPEGYSVSREKKERFSLILESASTNQTSMYLCASSLDSSYEQYFGPGTRLTVT.

J is TRBJ2-7 and V is TRBV9; D perhaps matches TRBD1 (5 bases). The V end was cut by 0 bases, the J end by 5 bases, with 12 bases between. The CDR3 contains 14 residues. Germline CDR1 is SGDLS and CDR2 is YYNGEE. The chain's CDR3 is CASSVGQGSHEQYF. The CDR3, as DNA: TGTGCCAGCAGCGTAGGGCAGGGTTCCCACGAGCAGTACTTC.

This chain joins TRBV11-3 and TRBJ2-7; 7 bases map to TRBD2. The germline CDR1 and CDR2 sequences are SGHNT and YENEEA. V lost 6 bases, J lost 2 bases, and 13 bases stayed unmatched. This CDR3 has 16 residues. CDR3 amino acids: CASRPREATATYEQYF. The DNA for the CDR3 is TGTGCCAGCAGACCTCGGGAGGCGACAGCGACCTACGAGCAGTACTTC.

CDR3 residues: CASSLGGAGNNYYGYTF. CDR3 coding DNA: TGTGCCAGCAGCTTAGGGGGCGCAGGGAATAATTACTATGGCTACACCTTC. This chain joins TRBV7-2 and TRBJ1-2, with TRBD1 as a possible D gene (5 bases). Deletions cut 1 base from V and 3 bases from J, with 18 bases between. Germline CDR1 SGHTA, CDR2 FQGNSA. CDR3 length: 17 amino acids.

In its sample, this clone was seen a few times. The V gene is TRBV28, the J gene TRBJ2-1; no reliable D call. CDR1 is MDHEN, CDR2 SYDVKM, per germline. Trimming took off 6 bases at V and 5 bases at J, with 17 bases between the two ends. The CDR3 is 15 amino acids. DNA of the CDR3: TGTGCCAGCAGGGCCCGAGCGCTTAGTAACAATGAGCAGTTCTTC. This sequence encodes CASRARALSNNEQFF.

The chain is built from TRBV29-1 and TRBJ2-5; TRBD2 agrees at 11 bases. Germline trimming cut 6 bases from V and 5 bases from J; bases unmatched to any gene: 8. CDR3 length equals 14 residues. Per germline, CDR1 SQVTM and CDR2 ANQGSEA. CDR3 sequence: CSVPTSGSRETQYF. Here the CDR3 DNA reads TGCAGCGTCCCCACTAGCGGGAGCAGGGAGACCCAGTACTTC.

The rearrangement links TRBV9 to TRBJ1-6; TRBD1 matches 7 bases. This CDR3 contains 17 residues. The V and J ends lost 5 bases and 3 bases, in that order; junction bases with no gene match: 11. Germline V CDR1 and CDR2: SGDLS, YYNGEE. CDR3 loop: CASSADLRDSYNSPLHF. The CDR3 nucleotides read TGTGCCAGCAGTGCAGACCTACGGGACAGCTATAATTCACCCCTCCACTTT.

This chain joins TRBV19 and TRBJ1-2; 7 bases are shared with TRBD1. The germline V gene encodes CDR1 LNHDA and CDR2 SQIVND (reference sequence). The CDR3 length is 14 residues. V was clipped by 6 bases and J by 0 bases; unmatched bases: 4. This CDR3 is CASRPQGANYGYTF. The CDR3 DNA is TGTGCCAGTAGACCTCAGGGGGCTAACTATGGCTACACCTTC.